The T cell receptor beta chain described here comes from a study of cytomegalovirus exposure and HLA in healthy donors. Measured with immunoSEQ multiplex PCR; TCRdb has only the in-frame clones, and not every one. Altogether some 120,000 clones are present, roughly 86% being singletons, with the ten largest covering approximately 1.5%. Study-wide results and caveats: According to a subsequent analysis, TCR clusters from the first cohort were inclined to appear together in the 110 or so validation repertoires. The authors listed 150 to 200 TCR beta chains as cytomegalovirus-associated.

About this clone itself: The antigen is undetermined.

The approximately 120-subject validation cohort, separate from the roughly 700-subject first cohort, included the donors. V lost 8 bases to trimming and J lost 8 bases; unmatched junction nucleotides: 19. CDR3 length: 17 amino acids. Germline CDR1 and CDR2: SGHTA and FQGNSA. This clonotype was sampled from a man aged 25 to 40 in good health and CMV-seronegative. The chain employs TRBV7-2 and TRBJ2-2, with 8 bases aligning to TRBD2. The specimen was PBMCs. CDR3 sequence reads: CASAPGGLGTTRGELFF. The CDR3 nucleotides read TGTGCCAGCGCCCCCGGGGGACTAGGGACCACACGGGGGGAGCTGTTTTTT.